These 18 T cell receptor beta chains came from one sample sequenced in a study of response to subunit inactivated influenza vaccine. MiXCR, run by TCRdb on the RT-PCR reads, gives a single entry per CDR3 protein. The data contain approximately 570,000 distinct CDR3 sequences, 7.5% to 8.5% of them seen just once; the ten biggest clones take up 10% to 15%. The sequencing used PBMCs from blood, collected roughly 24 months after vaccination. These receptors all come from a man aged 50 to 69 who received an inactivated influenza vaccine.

CDR3 sequence reads: CASSRDRGIETQYF. As DNA, the CDR3 is TGTGCCAGCAGTCGCGACAGGGGAATTGAGACCCAGTACTTC. V gene TRBV6-1 combines with J gene TRBJ2-5; 8 bases align to TRBD1. Per germline, CDR1 MNHNS and CDR2 SASEGT. V shed 5 bases and J 5 bases; nucleotides not matched to a gene: 7. This CDR3 has 14 amino acids.

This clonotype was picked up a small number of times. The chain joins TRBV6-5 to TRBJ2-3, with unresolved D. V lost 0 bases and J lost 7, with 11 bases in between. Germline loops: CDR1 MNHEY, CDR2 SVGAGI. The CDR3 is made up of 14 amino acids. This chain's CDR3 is CASSYSSRSYTQYF. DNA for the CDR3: TGTGCCAGCAGTTACTCGAGTAGGTCTTATACGCAGTATTTT.

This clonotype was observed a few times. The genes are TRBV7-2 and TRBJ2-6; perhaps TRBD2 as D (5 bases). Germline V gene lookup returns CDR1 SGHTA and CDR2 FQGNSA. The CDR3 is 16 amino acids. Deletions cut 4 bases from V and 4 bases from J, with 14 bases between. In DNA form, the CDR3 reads TGTGCCAGCAGCTCGGGGATCATGACAGGGGCCAACGTCCTGACTTTC. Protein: CASSSGIMTGANVLTF.

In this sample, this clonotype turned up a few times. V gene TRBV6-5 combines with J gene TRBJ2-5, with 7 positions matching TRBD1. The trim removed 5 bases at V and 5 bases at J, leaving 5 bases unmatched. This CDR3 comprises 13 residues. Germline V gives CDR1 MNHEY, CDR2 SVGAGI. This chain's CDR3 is CASSRQGFETQYF. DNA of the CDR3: TGTGCCAGCAGTCGACAGGGTTTCGAGACCCAGTACTTC.

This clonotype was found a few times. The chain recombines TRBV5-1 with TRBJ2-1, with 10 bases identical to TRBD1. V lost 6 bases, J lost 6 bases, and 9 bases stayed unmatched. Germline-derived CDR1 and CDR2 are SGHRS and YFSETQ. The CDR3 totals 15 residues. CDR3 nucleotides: TGCGCCAGCACTCCGGGGGGGACAGGGGCCAATGAGCAGTTCTTC. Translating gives CASTPGGTGANEQFF. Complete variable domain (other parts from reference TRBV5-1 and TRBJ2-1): KAGVTQTPRYLIKTRGQQVTLSCSPISGHRSVSWYQQTPGQGLQFLFEYFSETQRNKGNFPGRFSGRQFSNSRSEMNVSTLELGDSALYLCASTPGGTGANEQFFGPGTRLTVL.

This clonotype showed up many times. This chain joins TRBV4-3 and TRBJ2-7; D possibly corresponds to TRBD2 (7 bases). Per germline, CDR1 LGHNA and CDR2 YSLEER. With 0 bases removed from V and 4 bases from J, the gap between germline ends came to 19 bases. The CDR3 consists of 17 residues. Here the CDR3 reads CASSQDRGAHRVYEQYF. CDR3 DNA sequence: TGCGCCAGCAGCCAAGATCGGGGGGCCCATAGGGTTTACGAGCAGTACTTC.

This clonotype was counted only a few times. CDR3 residues: CSVRRGTGGTRSYNEQFF. The CDR3, as DNA: TGCAGCGTCCGACGGGGGACAGGCGGCACTAGGTCCTACAATGAGCAGTTCTTC. The chain is built from TRBV29-1 and TRBJ2-1; 8 bases match TRBD1. The germline V gene has CDR1 SQVTM and CDR2 ANQGSEA. The CDR3 contains 18 residues. V lost 6 bases and J lost 1; bases outside the gene matches: 17.

CDR3 coding DNA: TGCAGTGCCGGGGACAGGGTCCTAGGTAGGGTAGTTTCGGTGCAGTACTTC. As protein: CSAGDRVLGRVVSVQYF. The chain recombines TRBV20-1 with TRBJ2-7; 9 nucleotides align to TRBD1. The CDR3 has 17 amino acids. Germline V gene data show CDR1 as DFQATT and CDR2 as SNEGSKA (reference sequence). With 6 bases clipped from V and 9 bases from J, the junction kept 24 bases outside the gene matches.

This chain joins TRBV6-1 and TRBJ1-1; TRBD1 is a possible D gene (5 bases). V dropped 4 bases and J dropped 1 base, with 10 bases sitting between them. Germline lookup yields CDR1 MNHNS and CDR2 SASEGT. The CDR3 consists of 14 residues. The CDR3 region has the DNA TGTGCCAGCAGTGTGGGACGGGGGAACACTGAAGCTTTCTTT. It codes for CASSVGRGNTEAFF.

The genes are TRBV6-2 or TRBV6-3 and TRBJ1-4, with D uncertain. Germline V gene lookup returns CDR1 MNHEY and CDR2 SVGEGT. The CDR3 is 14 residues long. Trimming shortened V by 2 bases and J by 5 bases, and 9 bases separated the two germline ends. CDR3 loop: CASSYEDGNEKLFF. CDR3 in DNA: TGTGCCAGCAGTTACGAGGACGGCAATGAAAAACTGTTTTTT.

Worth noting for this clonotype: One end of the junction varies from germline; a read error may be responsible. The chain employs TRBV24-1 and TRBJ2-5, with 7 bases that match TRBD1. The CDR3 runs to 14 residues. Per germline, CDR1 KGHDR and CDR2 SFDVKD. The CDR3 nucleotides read TGTGCCACCAGTGATAGGGGGCCTCAAGAGACCCGGTACTTC. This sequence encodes CATSDRGPQETRYF.

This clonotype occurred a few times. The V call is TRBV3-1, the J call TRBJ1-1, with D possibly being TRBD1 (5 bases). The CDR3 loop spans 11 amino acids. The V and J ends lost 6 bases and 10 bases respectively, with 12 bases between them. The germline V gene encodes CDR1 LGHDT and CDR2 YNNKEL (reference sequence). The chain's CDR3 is CASRSGLLAFF. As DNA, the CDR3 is TGTGCCAGCAGGTCAGGGCTGCTAGCTTTCTTT.

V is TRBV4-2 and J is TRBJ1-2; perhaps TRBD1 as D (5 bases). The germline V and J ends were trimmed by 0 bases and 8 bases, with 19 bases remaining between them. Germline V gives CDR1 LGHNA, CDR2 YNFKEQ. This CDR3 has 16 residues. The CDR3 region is CASSQDPRVRVNGYTF. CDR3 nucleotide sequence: TGTGCCAGCAGCCAAGATCCCCGGGTCAGGGTGAACGGCTACACCTTC.

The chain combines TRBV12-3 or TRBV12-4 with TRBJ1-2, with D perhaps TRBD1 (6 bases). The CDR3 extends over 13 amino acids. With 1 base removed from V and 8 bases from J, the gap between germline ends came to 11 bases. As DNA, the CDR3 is TGTGCCAGCAGTTTAGAACAGGGCTTCGGCTACACCTTC. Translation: CASSLEQGFGYTF.

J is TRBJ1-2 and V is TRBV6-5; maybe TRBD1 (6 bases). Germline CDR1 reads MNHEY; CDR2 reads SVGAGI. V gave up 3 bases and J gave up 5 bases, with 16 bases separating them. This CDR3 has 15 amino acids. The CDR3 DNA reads TGTGCCAGCAGTTATGGGGGGGGGCAGAGTTATGGCTACACCTTC. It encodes CASSYGGGQSYGYTF.

CDR3 region: CAIRGYSGGTTDTQYF. In DNA, the CDR3 is TGTGCCATCAGGGGATATAGCGGGGGGACCACAGATACGCAGTATTTT. The genes are TRBV10-3 and TRBJ2-3, with 10 bases matching TRBD2. V lost 6 bases and J lost 2; bases outside the gene matches: 8. This CDR3 has 16 amino acids. Germline CDR1 and CDR2: ENHRY and SYGVKD.

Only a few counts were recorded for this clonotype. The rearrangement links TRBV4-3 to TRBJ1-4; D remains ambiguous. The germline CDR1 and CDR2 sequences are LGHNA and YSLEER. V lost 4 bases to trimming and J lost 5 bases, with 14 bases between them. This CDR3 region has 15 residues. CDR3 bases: TGCGCCAGCAGCCTTTGGATGGGCACCAATGAAAAACTGTTTTTT. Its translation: CASSLWMGTNEKLFF.

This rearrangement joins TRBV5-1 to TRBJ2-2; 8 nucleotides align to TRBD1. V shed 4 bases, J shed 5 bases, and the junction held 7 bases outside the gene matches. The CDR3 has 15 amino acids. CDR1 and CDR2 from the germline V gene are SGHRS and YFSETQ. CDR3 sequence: CASSNDRGGTGELFF. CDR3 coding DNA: TGCGCCAGCAGCAACGACAGGGGTGGTACCGGGGAGCTGTTTTTT.